This is a list of T cell receptor beta chains from one sample in a study of blood T cell repertoires in COVID-19. Measured with immunoSEQ multiplex PCR; TCRdb has only the in-frame clones, and not every one. The sample carries about 200,000 clones, approximately 80% recorded once. What was sequenced was peripheral blood. These receptors were obtained from a woman of 80 years or more with COVID-19, enrolled during active disease. Both conserved end residues are part of each CDR3. Each record gives: clone size, V gene, D gene, J gene, CDR3 protein, CDR3 DNA. The D gene is left open where the match is weak. Some rows have no size entry. The others give once, few or many, or a class for an expanded clone.

few	TRBV5-5	NA	TRBJ1-1	CASSFWRVNTEAFF	TGTGCCAGCAGCTTTTGGCGGGTGAACACTGAAGCTTTCTTT
NA	TRBV7-2	NA	TRBJ2-2	CASSLGLAGELFF	TGTGCCAGCAGCTTAGGACTGGCCGGGGAGCTGTTTTTT
NA	TRBV9	TRBD2	TRBJ2-2	CASSAGLVGVGELFF	TGTGCCAGCAGCGCGGGACTAGTAGGCGTCGGGGAGCTGTTTTTT
NA	TRBV28	NA	TRBJ1-5	CASRLTGWDQPQHF	TGTGCCAGCAGATTGACAGGATGGGATCAGCCCCAGCATTTT
NA	TRBV18	NA	TRBJ2-7	CASSSGSYEQYF	TGTGCCAGCTCATCCGGGTCCTACGAGCAGTACTTC
NA	TRBV9	NA	TRBJ2-3	CASSTGSTPSTDTQYF	TGTGCCAGCAGCACCGGGTCCACGCCTAGCACAGATACGCAGTATTTT
NA	TRBV6-5	NA	TRBJ1-5	CASSNWEGRPQHF	TGTGCCAGCAGTAACTGGGAGGGTAGGCCCCAGCATTTT
NA	TRBV7-8	NA	TRBJ1-2	CASSPPGDDNYGYTF	TGTGCCAGCAGCCCGCCCGGAGACGATAACTATGGCTACACCTTC
few	TRBV2	NA	TRBJ1-5	CASSERGSQPQHF	TGTGCCAGCAGTGAAAGGGGGAGTCAGCCCCAGCATTTT
NA	TRBV5-1	NA	TRBJ2-3	CASSGQGADTQYF	TGCGCCAGCAGCGGGCAGGGCGCAGATACGCAGTATTTT
NA	TRBV5-5	TRBD2	TRBJ2-1	CASSFTSGRGYNEQFF	TGTGCCAGCAGCTTTACTAGCGGGAGAGGGTACAATGAGCAGTTCTTC
NA	TRBV28	TRBD2	TRBJ2-7	CASRLADYEQYF	TGTGCCAGCAGACTAGCGGACTACGAGCAGTACTTC
NA	TRBV18	TRBD1	TRBJ1-5	CASSPGQGYQPQHF	TGTGCCAGCTCACCGGGACAGGGTTATCAGCCCCAGCATTTT
NA	TRBV19	NA	TRBJ2-7	CASSIGGGTGSYEQYF	TGTGCCAGTAGTATAGGAGGTGGCACCGGGTCCTACGAGCAGTACTTC
NA	TRBV20-1	NA	TRBJ1-2	CSAITGTGYTF	TGCAGTGCCATCACAGGGACCGGCTACACCTTC
NA	TRBV12-3/TRBV12-4	NA	TRBJ2-5	CASTLTGEETQYF	TGTGCCAGCACTTTAACGGGGGAAGAGACCCAGTACTTC
NA	TRBV5-6	NA	TRBJ2-7	CASSHPQGPFYEQYF	TGTGCCAGCAGCCACCCTCAGGGGCCTTTCTACGAGCAGTACTTC
few	TRBV15	TRBD2	TRBJ2-2	CATSRGVWERGSNTGELFF	TGTGCCACCAGCAGAGGGGTTTGGGAGCGGGGATCGAACACCGGGGAGCTGTTTTTT
few	TRBV28	TRBD1	TRBJ1-2	CASSSTGVDGYTF	TGTGCCAGCAGTTCGACAGGGGTGGACGGCTACACCTTC
NA	TRBV12-3/TRBV12-4	TRBD1	TRBJ1-1	CASSPGQGKAFF	TGTGCCAGCAGTCCTGGACAGGGCAAAGCTTTCTTT
NA	TRBV2	NA	TRBJ1-5	CASSGQGGRQPQHF	TGTGCCAGCAGTGGTCAGGGTGGAAGGCAGCCCCAGCATTTT
NA	TRBV3-1/TRBV3-2	NA	TRBJ1-6	CASSPVAGARYNSPLHF	TGTGCCAGCAGCCCAGTGGCGGGCGCGAGATATAATTCACCCCTCCACTTT
NA	TRBV10-3	TRBD1	TRBJ1-2	CAISELNRGQGAYGYTF	TGTGCCATCAGTGAGTTAAATCGGGGACAGGGGGCGTATGGCTACACCTTC
NA	TRBV6-5	NA	TRBJ2-1	CASTGWVNEQFF	TGTGCCAGCACGGGGTGGGTGAATGAGCAGTTCTTC
NA	TRBV12-3/TRBV12-4	NA	TRBJ1-5	CASSFRGQPQHF	TGTGCCAGCAGTTTCCGCGGGCAGCCCCAGCATTTT
NA	TRBV7-2	NA	TRBJ1-1	CASRRRVMNTEAFF	TGTGCCAGCAGACGGAGGGTTATGAACACTGAAGCTTTCTTT
NA	TRBV5-4	NA	TRBJ2-1	CASSSAAGSYNEQFF	TGTGCCAGCAGCTCGGCGGCGGGGTCCTACAATGAGCAGTTCTTC
few	TRBV24-1	TRBD1	TRBJ1-1	CATRGPGGLWTEAFF	TGTGCCACCAGGGGTCCAGGGGGCTTATGGACTGAAGCTTTCTTT
NA	TRBV4-2	NA	TRBJ1-4	CASSQDPGRGNEKLFF	TGTGCCAGCAGCCAAGATCCCGGCCGCGGTAATGAAAAACTGTTTTTT
few	TRBV10-3	TRBD1	TRBJ2-2	CAISSDRDTGELFF	TGTGCCATCAGTTCGGACAGGGACACCGGGGAGCTGTTTTTT
NA	TRBV7-9	TRBD1	TRBJ1-1	CASSSDRENTEAFF	TGTGCCAGCAGCTCCGACAGGGAGAACACTGAAGCTTTCTTT
NA	TRBV27	TRBD1	TRBJ2-7	CASSLPGQGSEQYF	TGTGCCAGCAGTCTGCCGGGACAGGGGTCCGAGCAGTACTTC
NA	TRBV2	NA	TRBJ1-1	CASRAGMGNTEAFF	TGTGCCAGCAGGGCAGGGATGGGGAACACTGAAGCTTTCTTT
NA	TRBV4-2	NA	TRBJ1-4	CASSPRVARNEKLFF	TGTGCCAGCAGCCCCCGAGTCGCCCGAAATGAAAAACTGTTTTTT
NA	TRBV2	NA	TRBJ2-4	CASTIGGIAKNIQYF	TGTGCCAGCACGATCGGGGGAATAGCCAAAAACATTCAGTACTTC
few	TRBV7-2	TRBD1	TRBJ1-2	CASSRTGNNYGYTF	TGTGCCAGCAGCCGGACAGGCAATAACTATGGCTACACCTTC
NA	TRBV9	NA	TRBJ1-6	CASSPTGRLTPLHF	TGTGCCAGCAGCCCGACAGGCCGCCTGACCCCCCTCCACTTT
once	TRBV18	NA	TRBJ1-6	CASSPPDLAYSPLHF	TGTGCCAGCTCACCACCAGACTTAGCTTATTCACCCCTCCACTTT
NA	TRBV5-4	NA	TRBJ2-3	CASSLLGVGTDTQYF	TGTGCCAGCAGCCTGCTAGGGGTAGGCACAGATACGCAGTATTTT
once	TRBV5-4	NA	TRBJ2-2	CASSLGGTGELFF	TGTGCCAGCAGCTTGGGCGGCACCGGGGAGCTGTTTTTT
NA	TRBV19	TRBD1	TRBJ1-2	CASTKDRGTYGYTF	TGTGCCAGTACCAAGGACAGGGGGACCTATGGCTACACCTTC
NA	TRBV5-6	NA	TRBJ1-1	CASSLPGGLGTEAFF	TGTGCCAGCAGCTTGCCGGGGGGTTTGGGAACTGAAGCTTTCTTT
NA	TRBV6-6	TRBD1	TRBJ2-7	CASRDREGSGYEQYF	TGTGCCAGCCGGGACAGGGAAGGGTCGGGGTACGAGCAGTACTTC
NA	TRBV5-1	TRBD1	TRBJ2-5	CASSLQGRGATRETQYF	TGCGCCAGCAGCTTACAGGGGAGAGGGGCCACCAGGGAGACCCAGTACTTC
few	TRBV5-1	TRBD1	TRBJ2-7	CASSLGSGGFYEQYF	TGCGCCAGCAGCTTGGGTTCAGGGGGCTTCTACGAGCAGTACTTC
NA	TRBV7-9	NA	TRBJ2-5	CASSFGNRSGGETQYF	TGTGCCAGCAGCTTCGGTAACCGGAGTGGAGGGGAGACCCAGTACTTC
NA	TRBV20-1	NA	TRBJ1-5	CSASRGGSSNQPQHF	TGCAGTGCCAGTCGTGGGGGCAGCAGCAATCAGCCCCAGCATTTT
NA	TRBV3-1/TRBV3-2	NA	TRBJ1-3	CASSPRGLPGNTIYF	TGTGCCAGCAGCCCCCGGGGACTCCCAGGAAACACCATATATTTT
few	TRBV5-1	NA	TRBJ2-7	CASSLAVGTLEQYF	TGCGCCAGCAGCTTGGCCGTGGGGACACTCGAGCAGTACTTC
few	TRBV2	NA	TRBJ1-2	CASSPGIYGYTF	TGTGCCAGCAGTCCAGGGATCTATGGCTACACCTTC
NA	TRBV4-2	TRBD1	TRBJ2-3	CASSPQTGSGDTQYF	TGTGCCAGCAGCCCCCAGACAGGGTCCGGAGATACGCAGTATTTT
NA	TRBV3-1/TRBV3-2	TRBD1	TRBJ1-6	CASSLGQGRSPLHF	TGTGCCAGCAGCCTTGGACAGGGCCGTTCACCCCTCCACTTT
many	TRBV4-1	NA	TRBJ1-6	CASAPIQGINSPLHF	TGCGCCAGCGCACCCATACAGGGCATTAATTCACCCCTCCACTTT
NA	TRBV19	NA	TRBJ1-6	CASRNMGGANSPLHF	TGTGCCAGTAGGAACATGGGGGGGGCGAATTCACCCCTCCACTTT